This T cell receptor (beta chain) derives from a study of identical twins. This clonotype was seen ten or more times. The target antigen is unknown. MiXCR, applied by TCRdb to the 5' RACE reads, yields one record per CDR3 protein. Among fewer than 450,000 distinct CDR3 sequences, approximately 10% were seen once, and the ten largest hold under 10%. V shed 0 bases and J shed 7 bases, with 11 bases lying between them. This CDR3 is 14 amino acids long. CDR1 SGHRS and CDR2 YFSETQ come from the germline V gene. Study-wide findings and caveats: Twins shared out-of-frame alpha sequences with excess low generation probability. Cross-sectional statistics underpinned the conclusions; the same donors were not followed.

Source material: naive T cells sorted from blood. The rearrangement joins TRBV5-1 to TRBJ2-1; no definite D call. The clonotype was recovered from a woman aged 50 to 60 in good health. The CDR3 DNA is TGCGCCAGCAGCTTGGCCCCTACCTGGAATGAGCAGTTCTTC. Encoded protein: CASSLAPTWNEQFF.